Listed below are T cell receptor beta chains from one sample, sequenced in a study of CD8+ T cells in alopecia areata. The repertoire was sequenced with immunoSEQ multiplex PCR; TCRdb's copy has only in-frame clones and lacks some. The profile shows about 20,000 clones, roughly two thirds of them singletons. The sequenced sample was CD4+ Tregs sorted from blood. The receptor set was obtained from a human donor with alopecia areata. The conserved cysteine and the conserved F or W are not part of the CDR3 here.

v_gene: TRBV7-9
j_gene: TRBJ1-1
CDR3aa: ASSLGTGPTEAF

v_gene: TRBV28
j_gene: TRBJ1-1
CDR3aa: ASSPPPIQDLAF

v_gene: TRBV18
j_gene: TRBJ1-1
CDR3aa: ASSPPGARTEAF

v_gene: TRBV18
j_gene: TRBJ2-2
CDR3aa: ASSPRFGGELF

v_gene: TRBV5-8
j_gene: TRBJ2-5
CDR3aa: ASSSRWGRETQY

v_gene: TRBV6-5
j_gene: TRBJ2-1
CDR3aa: ASNLPGAEQF

v_gene: TRBV29-1
j_gene: TRBJ1-4
CDR3aa: SFWTSEKLF

v_gene: TRBV7-2
j_gene: TRBJ2-3
CDR3aa: ASSSLGTSGRTDTQY

v_gene: TRBV2
j_gene: TRBJ1-2
CDR3aa: ASTRQGADWGYT

v_gene: TRBV5-1
j_gene: TRBJ2-1
CDR3aa: ASRTSGYNEQF

v_gene: TRBV10-2
j_gene: TRBJ2-7
CDR3aa: ASSEFETAEQY

v_gene: TRBV7-8
j_gene: TRBJ2-1
CDR3aa: ASSLGAERFNEQF

v_gene: TRBV30
j_gene: TRBJ1-2
CDR3aa: AWSVAAGSGYT

v_gene: TRBV28
j_gene: TRBJ2-2
CDR3aa: ASSPPTGELF

v_gene: TRBV11-3
j_gene: TRBJ2-1
CDR3aa: ASSYTGTASNEQF

v_gene: TRBV11-2
j_gene: TRBJ2-2
CDR3aa: ASSLDLNQGELF

v_gene: TRBV28
j_gene: TRBJ2-2
CDR3aa: ATGDGGAGELF

v_gene: TRBV10-2
j_gene: TRBJ2-3
CDR3aa: ASSLAGVDTQY

v_gene: TRBV18
j_gene: TRBJ2-5
CDR3aa: ASSPASGVETQY

v_gene: TRBV7-9
j_gene: TRBJ2-1
CDR3aa: ASSLGLAFNEQF

v_gene: TRBV29-1
j_gene: TRBJ1-2
CDR3aa: SARRGDAET

v_gene: TRBV5-1
j_gene: TRBJ2-7
CDR3aa: ASSSGTSGMPYEQY

v_gene: TRBV5-1
j_gene: TRBJ2-3
CDR3aa: ASSLVQGGGSDTQY